This entry describes one T cell receptor (beta chain). In this sample, this clone turned up a few times. It has no known antigen specificity. No base-level quality is on record; no much larger clone is a single base apart. These data belong to a study of cytomegalovirus exposure and HLA in healthy donors (dated by TCRdb to the late 2010s). Background on the whole study: According to an earlier analysis of several hundred of the donors, roughly 180 million T cells yielded roughly 100 million unique TCR beta sequences and less than 300 Gb of sequence data. Roughly 300 gigabases of sequencing data and around 87 million unique TCR sequences were included in an early release covering roughly 700 HLA-typed donors. The genetic ancestry cluster associated with self-reported Caucasian donors included approximately 85% of the roughly 400 genotyped donors. The aim of the study was to test whether cataloging public T cell receptors could identify signatures of past pathogen exposure. The study profiled the T cell repertoires of under 700 subjects by immunosequencing and related them to cytomegalovirus serostatus. Besides the first cohort of around 670 subjects, a separate validation cohort made up of roughly 120 different subjects was used. To predict cytomegalovirus infection status, the study brought together high-throughput TCR immunosequencing, statistical association of individual TCRs with disease status, and machine learning. A later analysis re-examined previously published TCR beta repertoires from roughly 720 donors and added high-resolution HLA genotyping to investigate patterns of TCR occurrence. Rather than drawing on any new phenotypic data, the later analysis identified candidate immune exposures from TCR beta sequences and the way those sequences occurred across donors. In an earlier analysis of roughly 540 of the donors, high-throughput TCR beta sequencing was used to judge whether each TCR beta V gene segment behaved as functional or pseudogenic. Donor age, sex, ethnicity and CMV serostatus were collected together with the repertoire data. In a later genetic analysis, genome-wide SNP genotypes for about 55% of the roughly 670 donors were used, and that subset was treated as a discovery cohort. Every repertoire in the discovery cohort had been generated on one and the same sequencing platform. HLA typing covered class I and class II loci at four-digit resolution. The number of typed donors differed by locus: about 620-640 for A, B, C, DRB1 and DQB1; 522 for DQA1; 606 for DPA1; and some 450 for DPB1. A handful of DR-DQ haplotypes were handled as single units for association and clustering because linkage in the cohort was strong. On average, roughly 240,000 unique TCR beta nucleotide sequences were sequenced per donor among some 430 genotyped donors of the cohort, with 15% to 20% of those sequences being non-productive. What the authors observed across the whole study: The study gave a list of more than 150 TCR beta chains associated with cytomegalovirus. The authors suggested that the approach could potentially be generalized to other disease states and immunological phenotypes. In a later analysis, most CMV-associated TCR beta chains were found to appear HLA-restricted, with HLA associations seemingly driven largely by CMV exposure. Because some donors lacked HLA typing at each locus, the association tests relied only on the typed subset. A further reported finding was that TCR beta sequences accurately predicted the HLA-A and HLA-B alleles for most subjects in the first cohort. V-gene and J-gene trimming of TCR beta chains was associated with a missense DCLRE1C variant in a later genetic analysis, and the association was replicated in an independent cohort. The only immune exposure information available for the cohort was CMV serostatus. When HLA alleles, especially DR and DQ, strongly co-occurred, attributing TCR associations to individual alleles was difficult. Specific HLA alleles were associated with 15,000 to 20,000 TCR beta sequences at a false discovery rate of 0.05 in a later analysis. Some IMGT-functional V segments, including TRBV6-2 and TRBV6-3, could not be told apart with the 87-base-pair reads, so those segments were excluded. The sequencing pipeline was judged likely to have produced a cluster of highly shared sequence variants as a technical artifact. The earlier analysis of nearly 600 of the donors excluded 15 to 20 rarely observed V segments, including chromosome 9 orphons, because counts were too low. In a later analysis, TCR association rates were found to vary across HLA loci, with the most associated TCRs seen for DRB1 alleles and the fewest for HLA-C alleles. Several of the top co-occurrence clusters appeared to be linked to parvovirus B19, influenza, CMV and Epstein-Barr virus, according to a later analysis. Sequencing depth was assumed to be roughly uniform across donors in the presence/absence analyses, though that assumption may not hold. In vitro tests confirmed that a few of the cytomegalovirus-associated TCR beta chains recognize cytomegalovirus antigens. Compared with equally common non-associated chains, HLA-associated TCR beta chains in a later analysis were more clonally expanded and had lower generation probabilities. Linkage disequilibrium might explain the correlated functional status among segregating V segments, but an unknown experimental factor could not be excluded. The classifier was reported to diagnose cytomegalovirus status with high specificity and sensitivity in both the original and validation cohorts. An earlier analysis of roughly 570 of the donors showed that most TCR beta V segments appeared in productive rearrangements either about 87% or about 30% of the time, which broadly matched IMGT annotations. Compared with the roughly 700-donor mean, donors in an Asian-associated ancestry cluster had fewer N-insertions in productive TCRs, according to a later genetic analysis. This cohort had only TCR beta chains sequenced, and the lack of alpha or paired-chain data limited which features could be detected. Most TCR sequences were observed very rarely across donors, whereas some public TCRs were present in many individuals.

The cohort consisted of some 730 healthy bone marrow donors. At the time of sampling, all cohort members were nominally healthy, though unrecorded immune exposures were likely present. The donor tested CMV seropositive and was one of the 289 seropositive cohort members. Every donor gave a peripheral blood sample, and the peripheral blood mononuclear cells from that sample were used for TCR beta sequencing. Genomic DNA extraction from the blood cell samples was performed with the Qiagen DNeasy Blood Extraction Kit. The library relied on the immunoSEQ multiplex PCR assay. For the multiplex PCR, a mixture combining 60 forward primers for TCR Vbeta segments and 13 reverse primers for TCR Jbeta segments was used. The CDR3 region of rearranged TCR beta genes was amplified from genomic DNA with a multiplex PCR assay. The Illumina HiSeq System was used to sequence the amplified TCR beta libraries as 87-base-pair reads. Per the authors' processing: A later analysis counted approximately 84 million unique TCR beta chains across the 700 or so repertoires, and around 9.9 million of these chains were shared by at least two donors. Raw reads were error-corrected and collapsed into unique sequences with a nearest-neighbor algorithm that merged closely related sequences to remove PCR and sequencing errors. CDR3 sequences were aligned to IMGT reference sequences to assign V, D and J gene segments. For a sequence to be retained, at least a six-nucleotide match to both a V gene segment and a J gene segment was required. Rearrangements were called productive when the CDR3 lacked stop codons and stayed in frame with V and J; all others were non-productive. CDR3 was defined according to IMGT convention as the region running from the second conserved V-encoded cysteine to the conserved J-encoded phenylalanine. The earlier analysis of some 540 of the donors excluded any sequence lacking an unambiguous match to a single V gene segment. In an earlier analysis of about 590 of the donors, a V segment was called functional when productive rearrangements were above 56.7%, and segregating when the standard deviation between donors exceeded 5%. A statistical classification framework was built for diagnosing cytomegalovirus status from the catalog of TCR beta chain sequences. In a later analysis, TCR nucleotide sequences were compared against IMGT/GENE-DB human TR gene sequences so that V and J genes could be assigned. The TCRdist pipeline was used in a later analysis to assign CDR3 sequences and most-parsimonious VDJ recombination scenarios. In a later analysis, every TCR beta chain was defined by the combination of its CDR3 amino acid sequence and its V-gene family, and reads without a unique V-gene family were dropped. A later analysis removed nearly 600 highly shared, low-generation-probability nucleotide sequences to deal with suspected cross-contamination and a sequencing artifact. For each public chain, a later analysis derived a clonal expansion index from normalized ranks of inferred template counts within each repertoire. In a later analysis, generation probabilities were computed using a VDJ recombination model fitted to out-of-frame rearrangements, and the results were checked against IGoR. In a later analysis, TCR-TCR, TCR-HLA and TCR-CMV co-occurrence was scored with hypergeometric tests, and a repertoire-size bias correction was applied to TCR pairs. A later analysis estimated false discovery rates by permuting HLA or CMV assignments 20 times. In a later analysis, co-occurring TCRs were grouped with DBSCAN, and TCRdist sequence similarity was added when clustering was performed within HLA-allele-positive subsets. Repertoires with fewer than 30,000 or more than 120,000 public chains were left out of co-occurrence clustering, as were about 5 repertoires with anomalous nucleotide sharing. The immuneACCESS repertoire file appears here via TCRdb, limited to in-frame rearrangements. These files lack a portion of the clones; in checked studies, under half of the deficit traces to unresolved V genes, and the cause of the others is not known. V and J calls and clone size are as listed in that table; D and trimming were resolved from the DNA. The sample has under 250,000 clones on record, 65% to 80% of them singletons. The ten largest clones take up 3.5% to 5% of the sample.

The CDR3 runs 12 amino acids, cysteine and phenylalanine included. Only the CDR3 region is kept as DNA, spanning 36 bases read in frame from base 1. The germline V gene encodes CDR1 ENHRY and CDR2 SYGVKD. V is cut by 5 bases and J by 4 bases, and the space between the germline ends is 8 bases. This receptor was taken from a woman in her 30s in good health and CMV-seropositive. Material for sequencing was PBMCs. Rearrangement joined TRBV10-3 to TRBJ1-1; there is no confident call for the D gene. The sequenced DNA is TGTGCCATCAGTTCCGGTGGCACTGAAGCTTTCTTT. Translated, this is CAISSGGTEAFF.